Described below is a single TCR beta chain sequence and its context. Its antigen is not identified. V was pared by 1 base and J by 3 bases, with 9 bases of the junction left unmatched. Germline CDR1 DFQATT, CDR2 SNEGSKA (reference sequence). The CDR3 has 15 residues. This sample was included in a study of T cell repertoires in cytomegalovirus infection. Overall study findings and caveats: Clonotype analysis showed dominance of the ex vivo response by HLA-C-restricted CMV-specific TCR beta clonotypes.

TCRdb redid the calling of the reads with MiXCR, one entry per CDR3 protein. The sample has 200,000 or so distinct CDR3 sequences, under 30% seen once. This sequence was found in a human donor in good health (CMV status not recorded). Some clones in this sample may be carry-over from other donors' samples. V gene TRBV20-1 combines with J gene TRBJ2-7, with 7 bases that match TRBD1. Sequenced input: PBMCs. The CDR3 reads CSARAPPGQSYEQYF. CDR3 bases: TGCAGTGCTAGAGCACCCCCGGGACAGAGCTACGAGCAGTACTTC.